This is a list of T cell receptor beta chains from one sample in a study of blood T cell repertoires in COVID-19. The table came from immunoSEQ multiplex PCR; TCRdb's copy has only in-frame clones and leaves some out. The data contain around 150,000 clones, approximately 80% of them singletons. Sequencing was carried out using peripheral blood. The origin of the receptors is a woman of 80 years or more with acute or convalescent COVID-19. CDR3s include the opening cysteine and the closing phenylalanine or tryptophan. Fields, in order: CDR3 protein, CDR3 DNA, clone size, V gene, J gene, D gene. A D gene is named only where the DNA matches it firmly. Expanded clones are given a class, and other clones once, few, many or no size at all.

CASSPGERGGWHADTQYF	TGTGCCAGCAGCCCCGGGGAGAGGGGGGGGTGGCACGCAGATACGCAGTATTTT	NA	TRBV3-1/TRBV3-2	TRBJ2-3	NA
CASSPTTSGGATQYF	TGTGCCAGCTCACCCACGACTAGCGGGGGGGCCACGCAGTATTTT	few	TRBV18	TRBJ2-3	TRBD2
CASSSASSAHNEQFF	TGTGCCAGCAGCTCAGCGAGCTCGGCCCACAATGAGCAGTTCTTC	NA	TRBV11-3	TRBJ2-1	NA
CASSRGNTEAFF	TGTGCCAGCTCCCGGGGGAACACTGAAGCTTTCTTT	few	TRBV18	TRBJ1-1	NA
CASSPSRDRDTEAFF	TGTGCCAGCTCACCGTCCCGGGACAGAGACACTGAAGCTTTCTTT	NA	TRBV18	TRBJ1-1	TRBD1
CASSFLKQDGEKLFF	TGTGCCAGCAGTTTTCTGAAGCAGGATGGGGAAAAACTGTTTTTT	NA	TRBV28	TRBJ1-4	NA
CASSSGLAGGRSSYNEQFF	TGTGCCAGCAGCTCGGGACTAGCGGGGGGGCGGAGCTCCTACAATGAGCAGTTCTTC	NA	TRBV2	TRBJ2-1	TRBD2
CASSSGLAGSSYEQYF	TGTGCCAGCAGCTCGGGACTAGCGGGGAGCTCCTACGAGCAGTACTTC	NA	TRBV7-6	TRBJ2-7	TRBD2
CASSEAAGDYGYTF	TGTGCCAGCAGTGAAGCGGCAGGGGACTATGGCTACACCTTC	NA	TRBV6-1	TRBJ1-2	NA
CASSSPGTSGETQYF	TGTGCCAGCAGCTCCCCCGGGACTAGCGGAGAGACCCAGTACTTC	NA	TRBV7-9	TRBJ2-5	TRBD2
CASRGRGLAKTQYF	TGTGCCAGCAGAGGAAGGGGACTAGCGAAGACCCAGTACTTC	NA	TRBV28	TRBJ2-5	TRBD2
CASSLVKEGETQYF	TGTGCCAGCAGCTTAGTAAAGGAGGGGGAGACCCAGTACTTC	NA	TRBV13	TRBJ2-5	NA
CASFSGQVQAFF	TGTGCCAGCTTTTCGGGACAGGTACAAGCTTTCTTT	once	TRBV28	TRBJ1-1	TRBD1
CASSFATGYGYTF	TGTGCCAGCAGTTTTGCGACTGGCTATGGCTACACCTTC	NA	TRBV12-3/TRBV12-4	TRBJ1-2	NA
CATSRRLDSEAFF	TGTGCCACCAGCAGAAGGTTGGACAGTGAAGCTTTCTTT	few	TRBV15	TRBJ1-1	NA
CASRQGNEKLFF	TGCGCCAGCAGACAGGGGAATGAAAAACTGTTTTTT	NA	TRBV5-1	TRBJ1-4	TRBD1
CASSLEAGATYEQYF	TGTGCCAGCAGCTTAGAAGCGGGGGCGACCTACGAGCAGTACTTC	NA	TRBV11-3	TRBJ2-7	TRBD2
CASSHPRSYEQYF	TGTGCCAGCAGTCATCCTAGGTCCTACGAGCAGTACTTC	NA	TRBV12-3/TRBV12-4	TRBJ2-7	NA
CASSGAKNIQYF	TGTGCAAGTTCGGGGGCCAAAAACATTCAGTACTTC	NA	TRBV5-6	TRBJ2-4	NA
CASSQPLSSVTGELFF	TGTGCCAGCAGCCAACCTCTCTCTAGCGTCACCGGGGAGCTGTTTTTT	NA	TRBV28	TRBJ2-2	NA
CASSLASPNTGELFF	TGTGCCAGCAGCTTAGCGAGCCCGAACACCGGGGAGCTGTTTTTT	NA	TRBV7-9	TRBJ2-2	NA
CASSPSRGEQYF	TGTGCCAGCAGTCCTTCCAGGGGTGAGCAGTACTTC	NA	TRBV2	TRBJ2-7	NA
CSDYRVGGYTF	TGCAGCGACTACAGGGTGGGTGGCTACACCTTC	few	TRBV29-1	TRBJ1-2	NA
CASSLQQGSYNEQFF	TGTGCTAGCAGCTTACAACAGGGGTCCTACAATGAGCAGTTCTTC	few	TRBV7-7	TRBJ2-1	TRBD1
CASRNRGQGEQFF	TGCGCCAGCAGGAACAGGGGGCAGGGTGAGCAGTTCTTC	NA	TRBV5-1	TRBJ2-1	TRBD1
CATLDRPSYNEQFF	TGTGCAACCCTGGACAGACCCTCCTACAATGAGCAGTTCTTC	NA	TRBV6-5	TRBJ2-1	NA
CASSRAGASGAYEQYF	TGTGCCAGCAGCCGCGCGGGCGCTAGCGGGGCCTACGAGCAGTACTTC	NA	TRBV3-1/TRBV3-2	TRBJ2-7	TRBD2
CASRGDRGNEQYF	TGCGCCAGCAGGGGGGACAGGGGCAACGAGCAGTACTTC	once	TRBV5-1	TRBJ2-7	TRBD1
CASSLAGTEQETQYF	TGCGCCAGCAGCTTGGCCGGGACAGAACAAGAGACCCAGTACTTC	NA	TRBV5-1	TRBJ2-5	TRBD1
CASSQGGINYGYTF	TGCGCCAGCAGCCAGGGGGGGATTAACTATGGCTACACCTTC	few	TRBV4-1	TRBJ1-2	NA
CAWSLGTSTVSGELFF	TGTGCCTGGAGTTTAGGGACTAGCACCGTTAGCGGGGAGCTGTTTTTT	NA	TRBV30	TRBJ2-2	TRBD2
CASSVGHEYNEQFF	TGTGCCAGTAGTGTGGGACATGAATACAATGAGCAGTTCTTC	NA	TRBV19	TRBJ2-1	NA
CASSPRAGAGDEQYF	TGTGCCAGCAGTCCCCGGGCGGGGGCAGGCGACGAGCAGTACTTC	NA	TRBV6-4	TRBJ2-7	NA
CASSYGLADTGELFF	TGTGCCAGCAGCTACGGACTAGCGGACACCGGGGAGCTGTTTTTT	NA	TRBV11-2	TRBJ2-2	TRBD2
CASRTGVGYEQYF	TGTGCCTCTCGGACAGGGGTAGGTTACGAGCAGTACTTC	NA	TRBV30	TRBJ2-7	TRBD1
CASIPGGTGKSYTF	TGTGCCAGCATCCCTGGGGGGACAGGGAAGTCCTACACCTTC	once	TRBV6-5	TRBJ1-2	TRBD1
CAAVGQLYGYTF	TGTGCCGCCGTGGGACAGCTCTATGGCTACACCTTC	NA	TRBV6-5	TRBJ1-2	TRBD1
CASSEQGSTDTQYF	TGTGCCAGCAGTGAACAGGGCAGCACAGATACGCAGTATTTT	NA	TRBV2	TRBJ2-3	NA
CASSPGVTSGRAADEQFF	TGCGCCAGCAGTCCGGGGGTGACTAGCGGGAGGGCCGCGGATGAGCAGTTCTTC	once	TRBV5-1	TRBJ2-1	TRBD2
CASSLFGQFEAFF	TGTGCCAGCAGTTTATTTGGCCAGTTTGAAGCTTTCTTT	NA	TRBV12-3/TRBV12-4	TRBJ1-1	NA
CASRPTGQTNEKLFF	TGTGCCAGCAGACCCACAGGGCAAACTAATGAAAAACTGTTTTTT	NA	TRBV7-9	TRBJ1-4	NA
CASSPGRGSIQETQYF	TGTGCCAGCAGTCCAGGGAGGGGGTCCATTCAAGAGACCCAGTACTTC	NA	TRBV2	TRBJ2-5	NA
CASSTPQTGVVEQYF	TGTGCCAGCAGTACCCCTCAGACAGGGGTGGTCGAGCAGTACTTC	NA	TRBV6-1	TRBJ2-7	TRBD1
CASSPPGLKANYGYTF	TGTGCCAGCTCACCACCGGGACTGAAAGCTAACTATGGCTACACCTTC	few	TRBV18	TRBJ1-2	NA
CASAADNYGYTF	TGTGCCAGCGCCGCTGACAATTATGGCTACACCTTC	NA	TRBV12-3/TRBV12-4	TRBJ1-2	NA
CASSTSLGLPGQPQHF	TGTGCCAGCAGCACTTCCCTGGGGCTGCCGGGTCAGCCCCAGCATTTT	NA	TRBV28	TRBJ1-5	NA
CSVQHRAQNTEAFF	TGCAGCGTTCAACACAGGGCACAGAACACTGAAGCTTTCTTT	once	TRBV29-1	TRBJ1-1	NA
CASSLTGQTYNEQFF	TGCGCCAGCAGCTTGACGGGACAGACCTACAATGAGCAGTTCTTC	NA	TRBV5-1	TRBJ2-1	TRBD1
CAWSYSEWTEAFF	TGTGCCTGGAGTTATAGTGAGTGGACTGAAGCTTTCTTT	NA	TRBV30	TRBJ1-1	NA
CSVVTYPTEAFF	TGCAGCGTCGTTACTTACCCAACTGAAGCTTTCTTT	NA	TRBV29-1	TRBJ1-1	NA
CASSIAGVGDDEQYF	TGTGCCAGCAGTATAGCGGGAGTGGGGGACGACGAGCAGTACTTC	NA	TRBV6-5	TRBJ2-7	TRBD2
CASSLRGPGANVLTF	TGCGCCAGCAGCCTCAGGGGCCCTGGGGCCAACGTCCTGACTTTC	NA	TRBV5-1	TRBJ2-6	NA
CASSEVRTARNTEAFF	TGTGCCAGCAGTGAAGTGCGGACAGCGCGTAACACTGAAGCTTTCTTT	NA	TRBV2	TRBJ1-1	NA
CASRGSGQGAEKLFF	TGCGCCAGCAGGGGATCGGGACAGGGGGCTGAAAAACTGTTTTTT	few	TRBV5-1	TRBJ1-4	TRBD1
CASSKGFGQETQYF	TGTGCCAGCAGCAAAGGGTTCGGGCAAGAGACCCAGTACTTC	NA	TRBV4-2	TRBJ2-5	NA